Listed here are 22 T cell receptor beta chains from one sample, sequenced in a study of blood T cell repertoires in COVID-19 (dated by TCRdb to 2018 to 2020). Receptor libraries were prepared by the immunoSEQ multiplex PCR assay. TCRdb stores this immuneACCESS table with in-frame sequences only. Part of the clones is absent; in the studies checked, under half of the shortfall reflects unresolved V genes, and no reason is known for the rest. This sample has 150,000 to 200,000 clones in its table, and 65% to 85% of those were observed once. 5% to 6% of the sample is in the top ten clones. Source material: PBMCs or T cells enriched from blood (not recorded which). These receptors all come from a man aged 40-50 years who had recovered from COVID-19.

This rearrangement joins TRBV12-5 to TRBJ2-1; D is perhaps TRBD2 (7 bases). Germline lookup yields CDR1 LGHNT and CDR2 FRNRAP. The CDR3 has 13 amino acids. This chain's CDR3 is CAIGGDKHNEQFF. The DNA for the CDR3 is TGTGCCATAGGGGGGGACAAACACAATGAGCAGTTCTTC. The full variable domain, with the rest looked up from reference TRBV12-5 and TRBJ2-1, is DARVTQTPRHKVTEMGQEVTMRCQPILGHNTVFWYRQTMMQGLELLAYFRNRAPLDDSGMPKDRFSAEMPDATLATLKIQPSEPRDSAVYFCAIGGDKHNEQFFGPGTRLTVL.

V is TRBV7-9 and J is TRBJ1-2; no clear D. Germline lookup yields CDR1 SEHNR and CDR2 FQNEAQ (reference sequence). V gave up 6 bases and J gave up 3 bases, with 11 bases separating them. The CDR3 spans 13 residues. CDR3 protein: CASRRAEDYGYTF. The DNA for the CDR3 is TGTGCCAGCAGGCGGGCGGAGGACTATGGCTACACCTTC.

This clone was counted between two and nine times. The chain recombines TRBV6-1 with TRBJ2-2, with 9 bases identical to TRBD2. The CDR3 sequence is 17 residues long. Germline lookup yields CDR1 MNHNS and CDR2 SASEGT. The V segment lost 2 bases and the J segment 4 bases; nucleotides outside the gene matches: 8. CDR3: CASSELASGAVTGELFF. The CDR3 nucleotides are TGTGCCAGCAGTGAATTGGCTAGCGGGGCGGTCACCGGGGAGCTGTTTTTT.

This clone was observed a handful of times. V and J are TRBV6-5 and TRBJ1-1; weak D call: TRBD1 (6 bases). CDR3 length equals 14 residues. Deletions cut 6 bases from V and 6 bases from J, with 17 bases between. Germline assignment: CDR1 MNHEY and CDR2 SVGAGI. Here the CDR3 DNA reads TGTGCCAGCAGGCGTGAAACAGGGCGAGCTGAAGCTTTCTTT. Translation: CASRRETGRAEAFF.

J is TRBJ1-1 and V is TRBV18; tentatively, D is TRBD1 (6 bases). This CDR3 is built from 15 residues. Germline CDR1 reads KGHSH; CDR2 reads LQKENI. Trimming pared 3 bases from V and 2 bases from J, leaving 13 bases between. The CDR3 region is CASSPQDSVNTEAFF. CDR3 nucleotide sequence: TGTGCCAGCTCACCCCAGGACAGCGTTAACACTGAAGCTTTCTTT. The full variable domain, completed using reference TRBV18 and TRBJ1-1, is NAGVMQNPRHLVRRRGQEARLRCSPMKGHSHVYWYRQLPEEGLKFMVYLQKENIIDESGMPKERFSAEFPKEGPSILRIQQVVRGDSAAYFCASSPQDSVNTEAFFGQGTRLTVV.

V usage is TRBV5-1 and J usage is TRBJ1-2, with D possibly TRBD1 on 5 matching bases. The CDR3 extends over 13 amino acids. Trimming cost V 2 bases and J 8 bases, with 13 bases left between them. CDR1 and CDR2 from the germline V gene are SGHRS and YFSETQ. The CDR3 DNA sequence: TGCGCCAGCAGCTTTGGAGGGGCTGGGGGCTACACCTTC. Protein product: CASSFGGAGGYTF.

The gene calls are TRBV9 and TRBJ2-3; 10 nucleotides align to TRBD2. CDR3 length equals 16 residues. From germline, CDR1 is SGDLS and CDR2 YYNGEE. Losses at the gene ends were 2 bases for V and 6 bases for J; bases not matched to a gene: 9. The DNA for the CDR3 is TGTGCCAGCAGCGTTAGCGGGGGGACAACTAGGGATACGCAGTATTTT. It specifies CASSVSGGTTRDTQYF. The variable domain in full, with the rest retrieved from reference TRBV9 and TRBJ2-3, is DSGVTQTPKHLITATGQRVTLRCSPRSGDLSVYWYQQSLDQGLQFLIQYYNGEERAKGNILERFSAQQFPDLHSELNLSSLELGDSALYFCASSVSGGTTRDTQYFGPGTRLTVL.

At least ten counts were recorded for this clone. The CDR3 here is CASSDSGTGGREQYV. The DNA for the CDR3 is TGTGCCAGCAGTGATTCCGGGACAGGGGGGCGCGAGCAGTACGTC. The chain combines TRBV7-9 with TRBJ2-7; 11 bases align to TRBD1. The CDR3 contains 15 residues. V was pared by 6 bases and J by 6 bases, with 10 bases of the junction left unmatched. The germline gives CDR1 SEHNR, CDR2 FQNEAQ (reference sequence).

The V and J genes are TRBV6-5 and TRBJ1-5, with a possible D match to TRBD1 (6 bases). The CDR3 extends over 15 amino acids. The ends were cut back, 10 bases at V and 4 bases at J, with 20 bases in the middle. From germline, CDR1 is MNHEY and CDR2 SVGAGI. The CDR3 DNA reads as TGTGCCACTGCTAGGACAGAAGTGGGGAATCAGCCCCAGCATTTT. Amino acid sequence: CATARTEVGNQPQHF.

This CDR3 reads CASSLDGGINQPQHF. The CDR3 nucleotides read TGTGCCAGCAGCTTAGACGGGGGGATCAATCAGCCCCAGCATTTT. The chain employs TRBV11-2 and TRBJ1-5, with a possible D match to TRBD1 (5 bases). V dropped 0 bases and J dropped 3 bases, with 9 bases sitting between them. Germline CDR1 reads SGHAT; CDR2 reads FQNNGV. This CDR3 has 15 residues.

This clone occurred a few times. The V call is TRBV6-5, the J call TRBJ1-1; no clear D. Germline V gene data show CDR1 as MNHEY and CDR2 as SVGAGI. The CDR3 loop spans 15 amino acids. V lost 6 bases and J lost 3, with 17 bases in between. Here the CDR3 DNA reads TGTGCCAGCAGAAAGAACTATGAAACGGACACTGAAGCTTTCTTT. It encodes CASRKNYETDTEAFF.

The CDR3 DNA sequence: TGTGCCAGCAGCAACCGCGTCGTCCGGGTAGGCACAGATACGCAGTATTTT. Amino acid sequence: CASSNRVVRVGTDTQYF. The rearrangement links TRBV21-1 to TRBJ2-3; TRBD2 reflects the table's D call only, with no check against the DNA. TRBV21-1 is a pseudogene locus. The CDR3 covers 17 residues.

This clone was detected ten times or more. The rearrangement links TRBV6-5 to TRBJ1-6; tentatively, D is TRBD1 (5 bases). This CDR3 has 14 residues. Germline V gene sequence: CDR1 MNHEY, CDR2 SVGAGI. The V end was cut by 6 bases, the J end by 10 bases, with 16 bases between. CDR3 sequence: CASSRDSSASPLHF. The CDR3 DNA sequence: TGTGCCAGCAGCCGTGACAGCTCTGCGTCACCCCTCCACTTT.

V gene TRBV3-1 (or the pseudogene TRBV3-2) combines with J gene TRBJ1-2; 7 bases map to TRBD1. The CDR3 sequence is 15 residues long. Germline values: CDR1 LGHDT, CDR2 YNNKEL (reference sequence). Trimming at V came to 1 base and at J to 6 bases, leaving 8 bases not matched to a gene. CDR3 loop: CASSQADTGEDGYTF. The CDR3 nucleotides are TGTGCCAGCAGCCAAGCCGATACAGGGGAAGATGGCTACACCTTC.

This chain joins TRBV5-1 and TRBJ2-2; tentatively, D is TRBD2 (6 bases). Trimming left V 0 bases short and J 1 base short, with 10 bases between. CDR3 size: 16 residues. Germline assignment: CDR1 SGHRS and CDR2 YFSETQ. CDR3 loop: CASSLAAGKNTGELFF. The CDR3, as DNA: TGCGCCAGCAGCTTGGCGGCGGGAAAGAACACCGGGGAGCTGTTTTTT.

The chain combines TRBV13 with TRBJ2-3, with 15 bases matching TRBD2. The CDR3 runs to 17 residues. V dropped 1 base and J dropped 4; count of bases not matched to a gene: 3. CDR1 PRHDT and CDR2 FYEKMQ come from the germline V gene (reference sequence). CDR3 DNA: TGTGCCAGCAGCTTAGTTGGACTAGCGGGGGGGGCAGATACGCAGTATTTT. Translation: CASSLVGLAGGADTQYF.

The chain links TRBV30 to TRBJ1-4; tentative D call: TRBD1 (5 bases). Germline V gene lookup returns CDR1 GTSNPN and CDR2 SVGIG (reference sequence). V shed 3 bases and J shed 5 bases, with 13 bases lying between them. The CDR3 runs 14 residues. The CDR3 nucleotides are TGTGCCTGGAGGGGGCAGGTTACGAATGAAAAACTGTTTTTT. As protein: CAWRGQVTNEKLFF.

This clone was recorded once. V usage is TRBV2 and J usage is TRBJ2-5; a possible D gene is TRBD2 (7 bases). CDR1 SNHLY and CDR2 FYNNEI come from the germline V gene. V lost 2 bases and J 4 bases, leaving 32 bases between the germline ends. The length of the CDR3 is 21 residues. CDR3 sequence: CASSESSEKAWGGGLLETQYF. The CDR3 coding sequence is TGTGCCAGCAGTGAAAGTTCCGAAAAGGCTTGGGGGGGCGGATTGTTAGAGACCCAGTACTTC.

The chain employs TRBV18 and TRBJ1-5, with TRBD1 identical over 9 bases. The CDR3 has 17 residues. Losses at the gene ends were 0 bases for V and 3 bases for J; bases not matched to a gene: 6. Germline values: CDR1 KGHSH, CDR2 LQKENI. This CDR3 is CASSPPGQGGPNQPQHF. In DNA, the CDR3 is TGTGCCAGCTCACCACCGGGACAGGGTGGTCCCAATCAGCCCCAGCATTTT.

V gene TRBV9 combines with J gene TRBJ2-3; TRBD1 is a possible D gene (7 bases). This CDR3 is 17 amino acids long. V lost 7 bases to trimming and J lost 1 base, with 22 bases between them. Per germline, CDR1 SGDLS and CDR2 YYNGEE. The CDR3 DNA sequence: TGTGCCAGCTCCCAGAGGTGGGGCAGGGGGGGCACAGATACGCAGTATTTT. Residues: CASSQRWGRGGTDTQYF.

The chain employs TRBV6-5 and TRBJ2-2; 7 bases match TRBD1. Germline trimming cut 7 bases from V and 6 bases from J; bases unmatched to any gene: 8. Germline V lookup: CDR1 MNHEY, CDR2 SVGAGI. The length of the CDR3 is 14 residues. This CDR3 reads CASNIQGWAGELFF. In DNA form, the CDR3 reads TGTGCCAGCAATATACAGGGGTGGGCCGGGGAGCTGTTTTTT.

This chain links TRBV18 with TRBJ1-5, with 7 bases lining up with TRBD1. CDR1 KGHSH and CDR2 LQKENI come from the germline V gene. The CDR3 is 16 amino acids. Trimming removed 6 bases from V and 2 bases from J; junction bases left unmatched: 10. The CDR3 DNA reads TGTGCCAGCTCGGATGGGGGCACAGGGGGCAATCAGCCCCAGCATTTT. Residues: CASSDGGTGGNQPQHF.